The 11 T cell receptor beta chains in this list originate from one sample, sequenced in a study of CD8+ T cells in alopecia areata. Following extraction, RNA underwent reverse transcription to cDNA, which served as the sequencing template. Some clones are missing from TCRdb's copy, which holds only in-frame ones; the method was immunoSEQ multiplex PCR. The sample consists of 10,000 to 15,000 clones, roughly 57% of them appearing once. Peripheral blood and lesional scalp punch biopsies were taken from alopecia areata patients. Specimen: skin. The receptors shown here come from a human donor with alopecia areata.

The gene calls are TRBV30 and TRBJ1-2; 7 bases line up with TRBD1. The CDR3 totals 11 residues. Germline V gene sequence: CDR1 GTSNPN, CDR2 SVGIG (reference sequence). J lost 10 bases, V lost 3 bases, and 5 bases had no gene match. Here the CDR3 reads CAWSRGGDYTF. The CDR3 coding sequence is TGTGCCTGGAGCAGGGGGGGCGACTACACCTTC.

This clone has more than one count but fewer than ten. J is TRBJ2-4 and V is TRBV18, with TRBD2 identical over 7 bases. V lost 2 bases, J lost 10 bases, and 2 bases stayed unmatched. Germline lookup yields CDR1 KGHSH and CDR2 LQKENI. This CDR3 has 12 amino acids. For the CDR3, the DNA is TGTGCCAGCTCACCATGGGGGGGTATTCAGTACTTC. Translating it yields CASSPWGGIQYF.

The V call is TRBV5-2, the J call TRBJ2-4; the table calls TRBD1, which could not be checked here. TRBV5-2 is a pseudogene locus. CDR3 length: 12 amino acids. The DNA of the CDR3 is TGTGCCAGCAGCTCCACAGGGAACATTCAGTACTTC. Its translation is CASSSTGNIQYF.

The chain joins TRBV18 to TRBJ1-3; D unclear. V lost 6 bases and J 4 bases, leaving 16 bases between the germline ends. The CDR3 totals 15 residues. CDR1 is KGHSH, CDR2 LQKENI, per germline. The CDR3 region is CASSPDWDIGNTIYF. As DNA, the CDR3 is TGTGCCAGCTCTCCGGACTGGGATATCGGAAACACCATATATTTT.

The chain is built from TRBV5-5 and TRBJ2-7; D gene ambiguous. There are 13 residues in the CDR3. CDR1 is SGHKS and CDR2 is YYEKEE in the germline V gene (reference sequence). The V end lost 4 bases, the J end lost 5 bases, and 13 bases lay between the germline ends. In DNA form, the CDR3 reads TGTGCCAGCAGCCACAGACCGGCCGACGAGCAGTACTTC. Encoded protein: CASSHRPADEQYF.

This clone was seen only a few times. In DNA form, the CDR3 reads TGTGCCAGCAGCTTAGCGACGGCAGGGGCCTCCTACGAGCAGTACTTC. Translated: CASSLATAGASYEQYF. The chain joins TRBV7-8 to TRBJ2-7; a possible D gene is TRBD1 (6 bases). CDR1 and CDR2 (germline): SGHVS, FQNEAQ. The CDR3 is 16 amino acids. Trimming removed 0 bases from V and 0 bases from J, with 12 bases in between.

The table lists this clone with a few counts. The chain employs TRBV15 and TRBJ2-7, with 10 bases matching TRBD1. Germline V CDR1 and CDR2: LNHNV, YYDKDF (reference sequence). This CDR3 contains 16 residues. V shed 3 bases and J 2 bases; nucleotides not matched to a gene: 7. Here the CDR3 reads CATSSLTGTGAYEQYF. The CDR3 nucleotides are TGTGCCACCAGCAGCTTAACCGGGACAGGGGCCTACGAGCAGTACTTC.

Only one count was recorded for this clone. This chain connects TRBV4-2 to TRBJ1-5; unclear D gene. V was shortened by 5 bases and J by 3 bases, with 14 bases between the two germline ends. The CDR3 sequence is 15 residues long. Germline lookup yields CDR1 LGHNA and CDR2 YNFKEQ. CDR3 protein: CASSASNTANQPQHF. CDR3 bases: TGTGCCAGCAGCGCTTCGAACACAGCCAATCAGCCCCAGCATTTT.

This clone was detected only a few times. The chain has TRBV2 and TRBJ2-1, with D hard to call. Trimming took off 6 bases at V and 1 base at J, with 7 bases between the two ends. The CDR3 runs to 13 residues. Germline V gives CDR1 SNHLY, CDR2 FYNNEI. CDR3 in DNA: TGTGCCAGCAGGGTAAGATCCTACAATGAGCAGTTCTTC. It codes for CASRVRSYNEQFF. Filled out from reference TRBV2 and TRBJ2-1, the complete variable domain reads EPEVTQTPSHQVTQMGQEVILRCVPISNHLYFYWYRQILGQKVEFLVSFYNNEISEKSEIFDDQFSVERPDGSNFTLKIRSTKLEDSAMYFCASRVRSYNEQFFGPGTRLTVL.

Points on this clone: The sample has other DNA sequences that encode this CDR3 too. This chain links TRBV27 with TRBJ2-2; possible D gene TRBD1, 6 bases. CDR3 size: 14 residues. V shed 6 bases and J shed 9 bases, with 17 bases lying between them. The germline V gene encodes CDR1 MNHEY and CDR2 SMNVEV (reference sequence). CDR3 region: CASRQTGFIRELFF. CDR3 in DNA: TGTGCCAGCAGACAAACAGGGTTTATCAGGGAGCTGTTTTTT.

The V call is TRBV7-2, the J call TRBJ2-7, with 9 bases lining up with TRBD2. The CDR3 sequence is 15 residues long. Germline lookup yields CDR1 SGHTA and CDR2 FQGNSA. J was trimmed by 4 bases and V by 6 bases; bases with no gene match: 10. The DNA of the CDR3 is TGTGCCAGCAGACCTGGGAGCGGGGGGCTGTACGAGCAGTACTTC. Translation: CASRPGSGGLYEQYF.